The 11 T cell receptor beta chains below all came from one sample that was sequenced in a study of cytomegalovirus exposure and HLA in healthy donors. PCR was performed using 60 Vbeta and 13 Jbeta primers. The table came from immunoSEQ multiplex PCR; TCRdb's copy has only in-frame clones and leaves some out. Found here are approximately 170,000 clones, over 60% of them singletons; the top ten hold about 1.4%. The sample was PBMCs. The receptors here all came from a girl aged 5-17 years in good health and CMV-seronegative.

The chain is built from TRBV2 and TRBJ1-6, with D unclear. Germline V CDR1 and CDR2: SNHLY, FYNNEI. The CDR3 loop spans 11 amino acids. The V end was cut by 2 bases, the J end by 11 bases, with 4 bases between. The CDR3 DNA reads TGTGCCAGCAGTGAATATCCACCCCTCCACTTT. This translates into CASSEYPPLHF.

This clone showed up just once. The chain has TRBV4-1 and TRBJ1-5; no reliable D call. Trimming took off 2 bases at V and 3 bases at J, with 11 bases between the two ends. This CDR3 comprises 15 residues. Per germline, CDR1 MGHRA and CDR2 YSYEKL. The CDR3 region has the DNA TGCGCCAGCAGCCAAACCCCGAGCCCCAATCAGCCCCAGCATTTT. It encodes CASSQTPSPNQPQHF.

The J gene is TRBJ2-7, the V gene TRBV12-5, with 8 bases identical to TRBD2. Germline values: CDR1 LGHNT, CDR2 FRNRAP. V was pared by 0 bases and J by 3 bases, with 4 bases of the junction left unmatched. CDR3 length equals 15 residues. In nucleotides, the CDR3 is TGTGCTAGTGGTTTGGTGGCGGGGGGCTACTACGAGCAGTACTTC. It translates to CASGLVAGGYYEQYF.

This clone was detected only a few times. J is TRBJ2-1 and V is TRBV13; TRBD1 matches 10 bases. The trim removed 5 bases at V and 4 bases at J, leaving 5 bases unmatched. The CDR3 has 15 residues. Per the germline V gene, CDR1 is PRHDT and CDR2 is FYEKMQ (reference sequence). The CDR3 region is CASSPGQGEYNEQFF. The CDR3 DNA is TGTGCCAGCAGCCCCGGACAGGGGGAATACAATGAGCAGTTCTTC.

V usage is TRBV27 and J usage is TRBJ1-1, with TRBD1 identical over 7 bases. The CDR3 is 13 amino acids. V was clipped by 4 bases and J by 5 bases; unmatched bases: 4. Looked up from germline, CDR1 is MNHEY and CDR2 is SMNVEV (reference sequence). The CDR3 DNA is TGTGCCAGCAGTTCCACAGGGGAAACTGAAGCTTTCTTT. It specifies CASSSTGETEAFF.

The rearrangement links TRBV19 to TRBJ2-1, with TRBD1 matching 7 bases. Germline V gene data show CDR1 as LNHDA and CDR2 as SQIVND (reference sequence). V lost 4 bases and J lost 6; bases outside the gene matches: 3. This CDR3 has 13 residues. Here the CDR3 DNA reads TGTGCCAGTAGTACTGACAGGGCCAATGAGCAGTTCTTC. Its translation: CASSTDRANEQFF.

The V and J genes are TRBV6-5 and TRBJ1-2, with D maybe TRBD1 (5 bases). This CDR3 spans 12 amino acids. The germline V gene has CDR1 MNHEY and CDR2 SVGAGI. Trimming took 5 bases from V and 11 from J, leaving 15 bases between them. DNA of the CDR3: TGTGCCAGCAGTGAACAGGACGATTTTTACACCTTC. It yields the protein CASSEQDDFYTF.

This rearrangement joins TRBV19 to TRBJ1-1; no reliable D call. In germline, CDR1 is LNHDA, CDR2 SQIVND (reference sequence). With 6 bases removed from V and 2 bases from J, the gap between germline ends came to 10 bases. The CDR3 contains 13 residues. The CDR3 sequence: CASSREVNTEAFF. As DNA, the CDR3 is TGTGCCAGTAGCCGGGAGGTTAACACTGAAGCTTTCTTT.

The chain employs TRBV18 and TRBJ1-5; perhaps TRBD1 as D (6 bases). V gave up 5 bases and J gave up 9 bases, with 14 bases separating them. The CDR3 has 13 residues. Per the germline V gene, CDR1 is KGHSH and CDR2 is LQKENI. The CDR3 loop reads CASSRQDLAPQHF. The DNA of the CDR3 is TGTGCCAGCTCAAGACAGGACTTGGCGCCCCAGCATTTT.

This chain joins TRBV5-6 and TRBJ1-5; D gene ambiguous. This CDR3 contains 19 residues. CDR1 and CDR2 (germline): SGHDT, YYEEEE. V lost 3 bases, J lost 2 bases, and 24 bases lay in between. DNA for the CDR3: TGTGCCAGCAGCTCGGCCCCGTGGGGTTGGGAGGACGGCAATCAGCCCCAGCATTTT. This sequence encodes CASSSAPWGWEDGNQPQHF.

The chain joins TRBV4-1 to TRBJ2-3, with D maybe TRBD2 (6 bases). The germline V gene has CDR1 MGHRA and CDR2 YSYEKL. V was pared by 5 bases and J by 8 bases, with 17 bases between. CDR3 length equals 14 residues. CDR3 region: CASSISGTPGTQYF. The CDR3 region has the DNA TGCGCCAGCAGCATTAGCGGAACTCCAGGTACGCAGTATTTT.